Sequencing of this TCR beta chain was carried out in a study of T cell clones after liver transplantation. Study overall: Standard immunosuppression, with no induction, continued until 12-24 months after transplant. Study-wide findings and caveats: Low donor cell numbers restricted donor-reactive repertoire measurement in two subjects. A significant post-transplant drop in circulating graft-donor-reactive CD4 TCRbeta sequences occurred in most of the 8 subjects.

Unstimulated PBMCs were sorted into CD3+CD4+ and CD3+CD8+ populations. To note about this clone: What it binds is not known.

Sequencing used immunoSEQ multiplex PCR; TCRdb keeps in-frame clones, though not all of them. The repertoire consists of 98,000 or so clones, with roughly 80% occurring once and the leading ten covering 0.8% to 1%. V was clipped by 3 bases and J by 3 bases, with 15 bases between them. Germline CDR1 reads SGHVS; CDR2 reads FQNEAQ. The CDR3 is made up of 16 amino acids. The sequences come from CD4+ T cells from blood, collected before liver transplant. This chain uses TRBV7-8 with TRBJ2-1; the D call may be TRBD1 or TRBD2 (5 bases each). The TCR originated in a human donor who received a liver transplant. This chain's CDR3 is CASSLPGAEFYNEQFF. The CDR3 DNA reads as TGTGCCAGCAGCTTGCCCGGGGCGGAGTTCTACAATGAGCAGTTCTTC.